This T cell receptor (beta chain) comes out of a study of T cell changes during pregnancy in multiple sclerosis. Sequencing was performed with immunoSEQ multiplex PCR; in TCRdb, only in-frame clones are kept and a portion is missing. The sample lists tens of thousands of clones, nearly 90% occurring once. CDR1 is SNHLY and CDR2 is FYNNEI in the germline V gene. The V segment lost 4 bases and the J segment 5 bases; nucleotides outside the gene matches: 6. This CDR3 comprises 15 residues. The input for sequencing was peripheral blood, taken in the first trimester of pregnancy. J is TRBJ2-2 and V is TRBV2; 8 positions agree with TRBD1. The receptor was derived from a female donor with multiple sclerosis, enrolled in a pregnancy study. CDR3 protein: CASSGGQGGTGELFF. Written as DNA, the CDR3 is TGTGCCAGCAGTGGAGGACAGGGTGGGACCGGGGAGCTGTTTTTT.